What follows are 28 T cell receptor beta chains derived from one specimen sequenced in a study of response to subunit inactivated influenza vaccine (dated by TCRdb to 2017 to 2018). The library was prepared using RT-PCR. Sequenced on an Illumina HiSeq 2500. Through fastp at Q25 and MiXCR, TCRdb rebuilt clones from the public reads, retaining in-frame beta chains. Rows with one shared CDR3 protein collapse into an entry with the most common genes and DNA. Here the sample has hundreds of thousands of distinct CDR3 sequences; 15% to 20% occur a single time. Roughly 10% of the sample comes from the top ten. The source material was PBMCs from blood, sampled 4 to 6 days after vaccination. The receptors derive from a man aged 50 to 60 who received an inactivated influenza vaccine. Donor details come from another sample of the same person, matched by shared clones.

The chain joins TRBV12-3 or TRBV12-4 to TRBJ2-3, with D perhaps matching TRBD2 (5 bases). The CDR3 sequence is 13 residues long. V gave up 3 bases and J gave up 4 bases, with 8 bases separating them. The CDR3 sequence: CASSFGSADTQYF. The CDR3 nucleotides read TGTGCCAGCAGTTTTGGTAGCGCAGATACGCAGTATTTT.

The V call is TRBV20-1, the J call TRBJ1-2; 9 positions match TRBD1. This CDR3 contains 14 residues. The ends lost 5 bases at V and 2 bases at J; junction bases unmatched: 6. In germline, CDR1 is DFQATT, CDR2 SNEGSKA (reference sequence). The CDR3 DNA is TGCAGTGCTGTTCGACAGGGGGAAAACTATGGCTACACCTTC. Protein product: CSAVRQGENYGYTF.

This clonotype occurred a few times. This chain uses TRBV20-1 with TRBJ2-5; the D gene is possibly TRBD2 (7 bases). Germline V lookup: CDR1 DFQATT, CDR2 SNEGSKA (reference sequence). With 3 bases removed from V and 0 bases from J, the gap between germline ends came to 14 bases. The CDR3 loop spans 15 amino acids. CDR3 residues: CSASGIGGDQETQYF. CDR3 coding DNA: TGCAGTGCTAGTGGCATAGGGGGGGACCAAGAGACCCAGTACTTC.

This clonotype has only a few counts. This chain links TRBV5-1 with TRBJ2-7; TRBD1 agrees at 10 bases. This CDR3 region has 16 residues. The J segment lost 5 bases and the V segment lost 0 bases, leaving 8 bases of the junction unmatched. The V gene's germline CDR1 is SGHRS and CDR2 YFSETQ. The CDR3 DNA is TGCGCCAGCAGCTTGGACGAAGACAGGGGGCTGAACGAGCAGTACTTC. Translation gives CASSLDEDRGLNEQYF.

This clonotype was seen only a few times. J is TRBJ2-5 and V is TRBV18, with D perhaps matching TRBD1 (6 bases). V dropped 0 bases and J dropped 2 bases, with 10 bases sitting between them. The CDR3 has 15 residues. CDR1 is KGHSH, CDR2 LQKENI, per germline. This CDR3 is CASSPPGAKQETQYF. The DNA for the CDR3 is TGTGCCAGCTCACCACCGGGGGCCAAACAAGAGACCCAGTACTTC.

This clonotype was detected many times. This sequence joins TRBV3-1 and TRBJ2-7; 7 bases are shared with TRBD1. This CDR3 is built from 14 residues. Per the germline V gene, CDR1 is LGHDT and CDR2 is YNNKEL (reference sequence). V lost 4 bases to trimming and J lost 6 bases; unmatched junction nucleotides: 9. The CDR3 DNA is TGTGCCAGCAGCCCACGGACAGGTCGGCTCGAGCAGTACTTC. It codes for CASSPRTGRLEQYF.

The CDR3 loop reads CASSFDYRGFRGYTF. CDR3 nucleotide sequence: TGTGCCAGCAGTTTCGATTACAGGGGGTTTCGTGGCTACACCTTC. This chain joins TRBV12-3 or TRBV12-4 and TRBJ1-2; 8 nucleotides line up with TRBD1. V shed 3 bases and J 7 bases; nucleotides not matched to a gene: 10. This CDR3 spans 15 amino acids.

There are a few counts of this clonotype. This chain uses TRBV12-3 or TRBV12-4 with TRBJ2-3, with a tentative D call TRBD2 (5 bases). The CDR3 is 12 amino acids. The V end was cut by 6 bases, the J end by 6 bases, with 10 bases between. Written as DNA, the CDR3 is TGTGCCAGCAGAGAGAGGAGGGATACGCAGTATTTT. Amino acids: CASRERRDTQYF.

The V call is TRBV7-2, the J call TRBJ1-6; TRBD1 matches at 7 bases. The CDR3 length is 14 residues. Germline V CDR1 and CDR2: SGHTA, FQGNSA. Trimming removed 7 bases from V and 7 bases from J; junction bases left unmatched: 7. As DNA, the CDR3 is TGTGCCAGCACCACAGACAGGGTCAATTCACCCCTCCACTTT. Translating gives CASTTDRVNSPLHF.

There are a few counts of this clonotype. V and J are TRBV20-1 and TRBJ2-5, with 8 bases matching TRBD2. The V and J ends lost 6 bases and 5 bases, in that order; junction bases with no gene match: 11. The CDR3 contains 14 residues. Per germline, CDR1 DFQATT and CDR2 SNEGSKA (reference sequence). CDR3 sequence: CSAKGTGGLETQYF. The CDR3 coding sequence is TGCAGTGCCAAGGGGACGGGGGGGCTGGAGACCCAGTACTTC.

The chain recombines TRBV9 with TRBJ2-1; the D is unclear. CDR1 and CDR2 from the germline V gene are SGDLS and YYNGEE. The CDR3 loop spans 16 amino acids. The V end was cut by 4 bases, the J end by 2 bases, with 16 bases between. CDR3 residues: CASSIGPSLTYNEQFF. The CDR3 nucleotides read TGTGCCAGCAGCATAGGACCAAGCTTAACCTACAATGAGCAGTTCTTC.

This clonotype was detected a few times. As DNA, the CDR3 is TGTGCCAGCAGTTCCGCGCTAGCGGGCTACTACGAGCAGTACTTC. Amino acids: CASSSALAGYYEQYF. This chain uses TRBV6-2 or TRBV6-3 with TRBJ2-7; the match to TRBD2 covers 8 bases. The CDR3 is made up of 15 amino acids. The trim removed 4 bases at V and 3 bases at J, leaving 8 bases unmatched. Per germline, CDR1 MNHEY and CDR2 SVGEGT.

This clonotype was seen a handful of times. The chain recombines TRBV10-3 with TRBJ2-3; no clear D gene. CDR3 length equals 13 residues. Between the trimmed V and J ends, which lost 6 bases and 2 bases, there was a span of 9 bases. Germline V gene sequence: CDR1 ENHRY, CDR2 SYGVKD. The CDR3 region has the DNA TGTGCCATCAGGGACCACTTCACAGATACGCAGTATTTT. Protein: CAIRDHFTDTQYF.

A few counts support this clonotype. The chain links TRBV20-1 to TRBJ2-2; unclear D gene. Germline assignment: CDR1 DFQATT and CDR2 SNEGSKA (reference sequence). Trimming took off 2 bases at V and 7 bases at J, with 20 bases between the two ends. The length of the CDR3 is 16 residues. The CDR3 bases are TGCAGTGCTAGACGGGCTAGGACGGCACAAAACGGGGAGCTGTTTTTT. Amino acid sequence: CSARRARTAQNGELFF.

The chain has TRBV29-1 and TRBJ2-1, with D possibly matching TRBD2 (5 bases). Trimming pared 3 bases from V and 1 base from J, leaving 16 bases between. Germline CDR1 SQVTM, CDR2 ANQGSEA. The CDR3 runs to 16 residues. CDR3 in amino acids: CSVDLSRGGSYNEQFF. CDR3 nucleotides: TGCAGCGTTGATCTCTCTCGAGGCGGGTCCTACAATGAGCAGTTCTTC.

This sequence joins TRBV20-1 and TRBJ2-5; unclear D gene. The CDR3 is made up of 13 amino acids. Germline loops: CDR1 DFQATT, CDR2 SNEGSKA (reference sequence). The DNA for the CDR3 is TGCAGCAAGTCGCGAGGTCCGCGGGAGACCCAGTACTTC. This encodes CSKSRGPRETQYF.

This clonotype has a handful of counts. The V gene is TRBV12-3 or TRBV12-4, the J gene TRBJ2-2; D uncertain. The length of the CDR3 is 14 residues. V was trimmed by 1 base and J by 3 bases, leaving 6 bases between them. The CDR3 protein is CASSLEVHTGELFF. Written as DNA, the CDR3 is TGTGCCAGCAGTTTAGAGGTACACACCGGGGAGCTGTTTTTT.

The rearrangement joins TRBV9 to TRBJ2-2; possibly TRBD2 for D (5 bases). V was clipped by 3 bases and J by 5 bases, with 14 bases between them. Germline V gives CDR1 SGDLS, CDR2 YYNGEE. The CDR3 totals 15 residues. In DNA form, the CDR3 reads TGTGCCAGCAGCGCACGGGGTTCAGAGACCGGGGAGCTGTTTTTT. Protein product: CASSARGSETGELFF.

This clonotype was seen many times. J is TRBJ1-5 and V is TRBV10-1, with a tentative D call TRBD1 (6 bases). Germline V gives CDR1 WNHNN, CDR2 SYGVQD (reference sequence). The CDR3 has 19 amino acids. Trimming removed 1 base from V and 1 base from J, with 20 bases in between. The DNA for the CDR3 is TGCGCCAGCAGTGAGTACAGGGTGGGGGCCGGGGGAAGCAATCAGCCCCAGCATTTT. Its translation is CASSEYRVGAGGSNQPQHF.

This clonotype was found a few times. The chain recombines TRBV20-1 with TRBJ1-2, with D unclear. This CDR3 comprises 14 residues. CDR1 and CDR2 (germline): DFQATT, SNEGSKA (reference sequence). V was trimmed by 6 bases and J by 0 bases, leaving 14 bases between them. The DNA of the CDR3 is TGCAGTGCCCAGCTCCCACTGACTAACTATGGCTACACCTTC. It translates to CSAQLPLTNYGYTF.

CDR3 coding DNA: TGTGCCAGCAGTTTCCTCTCCTCTAGCGGGAGCTCCTACGAGCAGTACTTC. This gives the protein CASSFLSSSGSSYEQYF. V gene TRBV27 combines with J gene TRBJ2-7; 10 positions match TRBD2. The CDR3 is made up of 17 amino acids. CDR1 is MNHEY and CDR2 is SMNVEV in the germline V gene (reference sequence). Trimming at V came to 3 bases and at J to 0 bases, leaving 8 bases not matched to a gene.

The CDR3 is CSASSRGALNTEAFF. CDR3 DNA sequence: TGCAGTGCCTCGAGTAGAGGGGCCTTGAACACTGAAGCTTTCTTT. The chain combines TRBV20-1 with TRBJ1-1; TRBD1 might be the D (5 bases). The germline V gene has CDR1 DFQATT and CDR2 SNEGSKA (reference sequence). The V end lost 6 bases, the J end lost 0 bases, and 17 bases lay between the germline ends. The CDR3 has 15 amino acids.

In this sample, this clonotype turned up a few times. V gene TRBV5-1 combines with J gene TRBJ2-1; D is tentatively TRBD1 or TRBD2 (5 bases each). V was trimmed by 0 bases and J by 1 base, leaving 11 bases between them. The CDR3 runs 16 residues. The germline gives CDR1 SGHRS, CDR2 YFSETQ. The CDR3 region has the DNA TGCGCCAGCAGCTTGGGAGGGGCAATGTCCTACAATGAGCAGTTCTTC. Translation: CASSLGGAMSYNEQFF.

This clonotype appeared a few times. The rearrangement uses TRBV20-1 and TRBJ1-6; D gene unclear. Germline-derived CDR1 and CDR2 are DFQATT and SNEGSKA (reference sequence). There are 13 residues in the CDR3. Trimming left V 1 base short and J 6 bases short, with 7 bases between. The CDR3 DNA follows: TGCAGTGCTAGAGGGGGTCCTAATTCACCCCTCCACTTT. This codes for CSARGGPNSPLHF.

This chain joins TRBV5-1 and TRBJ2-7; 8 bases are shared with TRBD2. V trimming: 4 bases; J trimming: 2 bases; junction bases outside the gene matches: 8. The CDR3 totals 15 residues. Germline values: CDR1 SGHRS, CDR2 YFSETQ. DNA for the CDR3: TGCGCCAGCAGCCGACAAGCGGGGGAGACCTACGAGCAGTACTTC. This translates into CASSRQAGETYEQYF.

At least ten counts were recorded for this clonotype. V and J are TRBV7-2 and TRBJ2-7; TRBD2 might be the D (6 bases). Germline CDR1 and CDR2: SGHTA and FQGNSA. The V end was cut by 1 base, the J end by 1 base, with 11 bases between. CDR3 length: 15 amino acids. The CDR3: CASSLENGRSYEQYF. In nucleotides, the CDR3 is TGTGCCAGCAGCTTAGAGAACGGGAGATCCTACGAGCAGTACTTC.

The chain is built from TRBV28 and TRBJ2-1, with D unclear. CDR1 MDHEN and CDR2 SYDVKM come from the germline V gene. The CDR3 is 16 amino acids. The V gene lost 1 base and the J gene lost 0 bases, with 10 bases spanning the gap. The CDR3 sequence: CASSLFAGSSYNEQFF. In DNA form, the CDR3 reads TGTGCCAGCAGTTTATTCGCAGGTAGCTCCTACAATGAGCAGTTCTTC.

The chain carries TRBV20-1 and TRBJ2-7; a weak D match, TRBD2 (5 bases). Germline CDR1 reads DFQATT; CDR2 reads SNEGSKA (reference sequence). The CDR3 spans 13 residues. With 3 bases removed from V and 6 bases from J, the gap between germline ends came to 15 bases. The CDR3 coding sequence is TGCAGTGCTAGCTTTCCGGCGACTACCGAGCAGTACTTC. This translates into CSASFPATTEQYF.